A single sample is the source of the 16 T cell receptor beta chains below, sequenced in a study of T cell changes during pregnancy in multiple sclerosis. Sequencing used immunoSEQ multiplex PCR; TCRdb keeps in-frame clones, though not all of them. The sample has about 50,000 clones; approximately 92% are singletons. Source: CD4+ T cells from peripheral blood mononuclear cells, taken in the third trimester of pregnancy. The receptor set was obtained from a female donor with multiple sclerosis, enrolled in a pregnancy study.

The chain combines TRBV7-3 with TRBJ1-1; D not certain. The CDR3 has 13 amino acids. Looked up from germline, CDR1 is SGHTA and CDR2 is FQGTGA. Trimming removed 3 bases from V and 3 bases from J, with 8 bases in between. Here the CDR3 reads CASSFTRDTEAFF. The CDR3 DNA is TGTGCCAGCAGCTTCACACGGGACACTGAAGCTTTCTTT.

The chain employs TRBV6-5 and TRBJ2-2, with 10 positions matching TRBD1. The CDR3 runs to 13 residues. Germline CDR1 and CDR2: MNHEY and SVGAGI. The ends lost 11 bases at V and 5 bases at J; junction bases unmatched: 5. The CDR3 is CASRTGGTGELFF. In nucleotides, the CDR3 is TGTGCCTCTCGGACAGGGGGGACCGGGGAGCTGTTTTTT.

This chain joins TRBV7-3 and TRBJ2-2, with 8 positions matching TRBD2. Per germline, CDR1 SGHTA and CDR2 FQGTGA. The V gene end was trimmed by 5 bases and the J gene end by 3 bases; junction bases not matched to a gene: 14. The CDR3 totals 18 residues. The CDR3 nucleotides are TGTGCCAGCAGCCCTTCACTGGGACTAGGGACCCACACCGGGGAGCTGTTTTTT. As protein: CASSPSLGLGTHTGELFF.

This chain uses TRBV6-5 with TRBJ1-2, with D tentatively TRBD1 (5 bases). V lost 2 bases and J 4 bases, leaving 11 bases between the germline ends. The CDR3 runs 14 residues. CDR1 is MNHEY and CDR2 is SVGAGI in the germline V gene. In nucleotides, the CDR3 is TGTGCCAGCAGTTACACGACAGACCGCTATGGCTACACCTTC. It yields the protein CASSYTTDRYGYTF.

The genes are TRBV7-2 and TRBJ2-7; D gene ambiguous. The V end was cut by 2 bases, the J end by 0 bases, with 8 bases between. CDR1 SGHTA and CDR2 FQGNSA come from the germline V gene. The CDR3 covers 14 residues. The CDR3, as DNA: TGTGCCAGCAGCTTAACGAGGAGCTCCTACGAGCAGTACTTC. Protein sequence: CASSLTRSSYEQYF. Variable domain in full (rest from reference TRBV7-2 and TRBJ2-7): GAGVSQSPSNKVTEKGKDVELRCDPISGHTALYWYRQSLGQGLEFLIYFQGNSAPDKSGLPSDRFSAERTGGSVSTLTIQRTQQEDSAVYLCASSLTRSSYEQYFGPGTRLTVT.

This chain uses TRBV9 with TRBJ2-2, with unresolved D. The CDR3 consists of 13 residues. V lost 1 base to trimming and J lost 4 bases, with 5 bases between them. Per the germline V gene, CDR1 is SGDLS and CDR2 is YYNGEE. CDR3 in DNA: TGTGCCAGCAGCGTAACTGGCACCGGGGAGCTGTTTTTT. Protein product: CASSVTGTGELFF.

The chain carries TRBV10-2 and TRBJ2-7; 8 bases align to TRBD2. Germline CDR1 and CDR2: WSHSY and SAAADI. There are 15 residues in the CDR3. The V segment lost 8 bases and the J segment 7 bases; nucleotides outside the gene matches: 16. The CDR3 bases are TGCGCCAGCTCCCCTCGAAGCGGGGGCCTGAGGGAGCAGTACTTC. This encodes CASSPRSGGLREQYF.

This chain links TRBV9 with TRBJ2-5; D perhaps matches TRBD1 (6 bases). The CDR3 extends over 13 amino acids. V was shortened by 3 bases and J by 1 base, with 7 bases between the two germline ends. CDR1 is SGDLS, CDR2 YYNGEE, per germline. CDR3 region: CASSADSQETQYF. DNA for the CDR3: TGTGCCAGCAGCGCGGACAGCCAAGAGACCCAGTACTTC.

The V call is TRBV30, the J call TRBJ2-1, with D possibly being TRBD2 (5 bases). CDR3 length equals 13 residues. Between the trimmed V and J ends, which lost 2 bases and 4 bases, there was a span of 9 bases. Germline CDR1 reads GTSNPN; CDR2 reads SVGIG (reference sequence). The CDR3 DNA sequence: TGTGCCTGGAGTTCTGGACTGTACAATGAGCAGTTCTTC. This sequence encodes CAWSSGLYNEQFF.

The V gene is TRBV27, the J gene TRBJ2-3; tentatively, D is TRBD1 (5 bases). This CDR3 region has 15 residues. The ends were cut back, 7 bases at V and 4 bases at J, with 18 bases in the middle. The germline gives CDR1 MNHEY, CDR2 SMNVEV (reference sequence). The CDR3 reads CASNPNRGGSDTQYF. As DNA, the CDR3 is TGTGCCAGCAATCCGAATAGGGGTGGTTCAGATACGCAGTATTTT.

The chain has TRBV9 and TRBJ1-6; 10 nucleotides agree with TRBD1. This CDR3 comprises 16 residues. The V segment lost 4 bases and the J segment 6 bases; nucleotides outside the gene matches: 7. Per germline, CDR1 SGDLS and CDR2 YYNGEE. DNA of the CDR3: TGTGCCAGCAGCAGCCGGGACAGGGGAGGTAATTCACCCCTCCACTTT. Translating gives CASSSRDRGGNSPLHF.

V usage is TRBV6-6 and J usage is TRBJ1-1; D ambiguous. CDR3 length equals 15 residues. V was cut by 4 bases and J by 1 base, with 13 bases left in between. Germline-derived CDR1 and CDR2 are MNHNY and SVGAGI (reference sequence). CDR3 sequence: CASSSRSRENTEAFF. In nucleotides, the CDR3 is TGTGCCAGCAGTTCGCGGTCTCGTGAGAACACTGAAGCTTTCTTT.

The chain joins TRBV7-6 to TRBJ2-5, with 7 bases identical to TRBD1. Germline V gene data show CDR1 as SGHVS and CDR2 as FNYEAQ. The CDR3 loop spans 16 amino acids. Trimming removed 3 bases from V and 5 bases from J; junction bases left unmatched: 12. The DNA for the CDR3 is TGTGCCAGCAGCTTCCAACCTTCCAGGGGGACGGAGACCCAGTACTTC. Translated: CASSFQPSRGTETQYF.

V and J are TRBV10-3 and TRBJ2-2; 8 bases agree with TRBD1. CDR1 ENHRY and CDR2 SYGVKD come from the germline V gene. There are 15 residues in the CDR3. J was trimmed by 1 base and V by 6 bases; bases with no gene match: 4. In nucleotides, the CDR3 is TGTGCCATCAGATCCGGGACAGGGAACACCGGGGAGCTGTTTTTT. Amino acids: CAIRSGTGNTGELFF.

The chain uses TRBV11-2 and TRBJ1-5, with 7 positions matching TRBD1. Losses at the gene ends were 4 bases for V and 0 bases for J; bases not matched to a gene: 3. Germline CDR1 and CDR2: SGHAT and FQNNGV. The CDR3 is 15 amino acids. The CDR3 spells CASSSDRASNQPQHF. The CDR3 region has the DNA TGTGCCAGCAGCTCAGACAGGGCTAGCAATCAGCCCCAGCATTTT. The complete variable domain, with remaining parts taken from reference TRBV11-2 and TRBJ1-5, reads EAGVAQSPRYKIIEKRQSVAFWCNPISGHATLYWYQQILGQGPKLLIQFQNNGVVDDSQLPKDRFSAERLKGVDSTLKIQPAKLEDSAVYLCASSSDRASNQPQHFGDGTRLSIL.

In regard to this clone: One junction end does not reproduce the germline sequence, and a read error may be involved. The chain has TRBV5-4 and TRBJ2-7; 7 bases are shared with TRBD1. This CDR3 spans 12 amino acids. CDR1 and CDR2 from the germline V gene are SGHNT and YYREEE (reference sequence). Here the CDR3 DNA reads TGTGCCAGCAGCTTGGGACAGGGACCGCCCAACTTC. Translated: CASSLGQGPPNF.